This TCR beta chain comes out of a study of Graves' ophthalmopathy and Graves' hyperthyroidism. The wider study: Pretreatment peripheral blood was obtained at initial diagnosis.

This clonotype was observed many times. Its target is not known. CDR1 is LNHDA and CDR2 is SQIVND in the germline V gene (reference sequence). The germline V and J ends were trimmed by 3 bases and 2 bases, with 19 bases remaining between them. The CDR3 consists of 17 residues. The starting material, 10 ml of fresh peripheral blood, provided the PBMCs. TCR beta CDR3 regions were amplified from RNA transcripts. Following a first-round RT-PCR that used HTBI primers, a second-round multiplex PCR was carried out. TCRdb used MiXCR to reprocess the multiplex PCR reads, holding one entry per CDR3 protein. The sample gives 200,000 to 250,000 distinct CDR3 sequences, around 30% of which show up once; around 9.8% is in the top ten. Study-level points and caveats: Progression of ophthalmopathy was predicted by the model with around 68% sensitivity and around 72% specificity. Blood was where most expanded thyroid clonotypes above 0.001 frequency also turned up.

The receptor was derived from a man aged 50-59 years with Graves' ophthalmopathy. This chain uses TRBV19 with TRBJ2-5; the D gene is possibly TRBD2 (6 bases). The sequenced material came from peripheral blood. CDR3 loop: CASSITGTSSFQETQYF. The CDR3 DNA reads as TGTGCCAGTAGTATTACGGGTACTAGCTCATTTCAAGAGACCCAGTACTTC.